This T cell receptor beta chain was identified in a study of T cells of healthy individuals. This clonotype turned up a few times. Trimming took 3 bases from V and 7 from J, leaving 7 bases between them. The CDR3 has 11 amino acids. The germline gives CDR1 SQVTM, CDR2 ANQGSEA. TCRdb passed the 5' RACE reads through MiXCR, listing each CDR3 protein once. The sample records about 100,000 distinct CDR3 sequences, roughly 15% being singletons. The origin of this receptor is a human donor in good health. The gene calls are TRBV29-1 and TRBJ1-3; a possible D gene is TRBD1 (5 bases). For the CDR3, the DNA is TGCAGCGTTGACCGGGGGAACACCATATATTTT. This encodes CSVDRGNTIYF.